This passage covers 22 T cell receptor beta chains from one sample sequenced in a study of CD8 T cells in ankylosing spondylitis. One entry per CDR3 protein results from TCRdb running MiXCR on the 5' RACE reads. The sample yields 250,000 or so distinct CDR3 sequences, more than 20% seen once. Sequencing was carried out using blood, either unsorted or a sorted T cell fraction (not recorded which). All receptors come from a male donor with ankylosing spondylitis or in good health (not recorded which).

This chain joins TRBV7-9 and TRBJ1-2; D remains unclear. Germline V CDR1 and CDR2: SEHNR, FQNEAQ (reference sequence). V lost 5 bases, J lost 6 bases, and 19 bases lay in between. The CDR3 loop spans 15 amino acids. CDR3 sequence reads: CASSPSWGRSDGYTF. CDR3 DNA sequence: TGTGCCAGCAGCCCGAGCTGGGGTAGGAGCGATGGCTACACCTTC.

The rearrangement uses TRBV29-1 and TRBJ2-2; 8 bases line up with TRBD1. The V gene's germline CDR1 is SQVTM and CDR2 ANQGSEA. Germline trimming cut 7 bases from V and 7 bases from J; bases unmatched to any gene: 5. The CDR3 is made up of 12 amino acids. This CDR3 reads CSAGQVNGELFF. CDR3 DNA: TGCAGCGCGGGACAGGTTAACGGGGAGCTGTTTTTT.

This clonotype was seen ten or more times. The chain has TRBV15 and TRBJ1-2; 7 bases line up with TRBD1. Trimming took 5 bases from V and 2 from J; bases not matched to a gene: 2. The CDR3 consists of 13 residues. CDR1 LNHNV and CDR2 YYDKDF come from the germline V gene (reference sequence). For the CDR3, the DNA is TGTGCCACCAGCCAACAGGGGAACTATGGCTACACCTTC. Its translation: CATSQQGNYGYTF.

V and J are TRBV10-3 and TRBJ2-5; D not certain. CDR1 and CDR2 (germline): ENHRY, SYGVKD. The CDR3 has 16 amino acids. The ends were cut back, 4 bases at V and 5 bases at J, with 20 bases in the middle. The CDR3 region is CAISVASGQSAETQYF. Written as DNA, the CDR3 is TGTGCCATCAGTGTGGCGTCTGGGCAAAGCGCCGAGACCCAGTACTTC.

Ten or more counts support this clonotype. The chain joins TRBV6-1 to TRBJ2-5; possibly TRBD1 for D (7 bases). Between the trimmed V and J ends, which lost 5 bases and 5 bases, there was a span of 15 bases. The CDR3 contains 14 residues. Germline CDR1 and CDR2: MNHNS and SASEGT. The DNA of the CDR3 is TGTGCCAGCAGTCCCCGGAGGGGGCAGGAGACCCAGTACTTC. Its translation is CASSPRRGQETQYF.

This clonotype was observed a handful of times. The J gene is TRBJ2-1, the V gene TRBV12-3 or TRBV12-4; 8 bases are shared with TRBD1. Germline trimming cut 4 bases from V and 2 bases from J; bases unmatched to any gene: 4. The CDR3 has 15 amino acids. The CDR3 DNA sequence: TGTGCCAGCAGTTCTACAGGGGGGACCTACAATGAGCAGTTCTTC. It yields the protein CASSSTGGTYNEQFF.

V is TRBV10-2 and J is TRBJ2-3; no clear D. This CDR3 contains 14 residues. Germline assignment: CDR1 WSHSY and CDR2 SAAADI. V shed 10 bases and J shed 4 bases, with 18 bases lying between them. The CDR3 is CATRWGPTPDTQYF. The CDR3 region has the DNA TGCGCCACCCGGTGGGGTCCCACCCCAGATACGCAGTATTTT.

In this sample, this clonotype turned up many times. The chain carries TRBV7-9 and TRBJ1-6; 7 bases line up with TRBD1. Germline CDR1 reads SEHNR; CDR2 reads FQNEAQ (reference sequence). The V segment lost 8 bases and the J segment 0 bases; nucleotides outside the gene matches: 1. The CDR3 sequence is 14 residues long. CDR3 sequence: CASRQGSYNSPLHF. The CDR3 coding sequence is TGTGCCAGCCGACAGGGCTCCTATAATTCACCCCTCCACTTT.

This chain connects TRBV20-1 to TRBJ2-7; D gene unclear. The V gene lost 0 bases and the J gene lost 0 bases, with 12 bases spanning the gap. The CDR3 totals 15 residues. Germline CDR1 reads DFQATT; CDR2 reads SNEGSKA (reference sequence). The CDR3 coding sequence is TGCAGTGCTAGAGATCTGGGCACCAGCTCCTACGAGCAGTACTTC. Residues: CSARDLGTSSYEQYF.

This clonotype was picked up one time. Given a much more abundant clone one base away, this may be a read error. The chain has TRBV7-9 and TRBJ2-2, with D unclear. Germline CDR1 is SEHNR and CDR2 is FQNEAQ (reference sequence). CDR3 length: 14 amino acids. As DNA, the CDR3 is TGTGCCAGCGGCTTAGAACAGAACACCGGGGAGCTGTTTTTT. Protein sequence: CASGLEQNTGELFF. Filled out from reference TRBV7-9 and TRBJ2-2, the complete variable domain reads DTGVSQNPRHKITKRGQNVTFRCDPISEHNRLYWYRQTLGQGPEFLTYFQNEAQLEKSRLLSDRFSAERPKGSFSTLEIQRTEQGDSAMYLCASGLEQNTGELFFGEGSRLTVL.

The chain couples TRBV11-3 to TRBJ2-1, with 7 bases lining up with TRBD2. Unmatched junction bases numbered 1, after V lost 1 base and J lost 4 bases. Germline V lookup: CDR1 SGHNT, CDR2 YENEEA. The CDR3 is 14 residues long. The DNA for the CDR3 is TGTGCCAGCAGCTTAGGGCGGGGGTACAATGAGCAGTTCTTC. This gives the protein CASSLGRGYNEQFF. The variable domain in full, completed from reference TRBV11-3 and TRBJ2-1, reads EAGVVQSPRYKIIEKKQPVAFWCNPISGHNTLYWYLQNLGQGPELLIRYENEEAVDDSQLPKDRFSAERLKGVDSTLKIQPAELGDSAVYLCASSLGRGYNEQFFGPGTRLTVL.

V gene TRBV2 combines with J gene TRBJ1-1; D is undetermined. The CDR3 extends over 13 amino acids. From germline, CDR1 is SNHLY and CDR2 FYNNEI. Trimming removed 6 bases at V and 1 base at J, with 9 bases between. The chain's CDR3 is CASSPNTNTEAFF. In DNA form, the CDR3 reads TGTGCCAGCAGCCCAAACACGAACACTGAAGCTTTCTTT.

The chain is built from TRBV12-3 or TRBV12-4 and TRBJ1-2; D perhaps matches TRBD1 (6 bases). The germline V and J ends were trimmed by 6 bases and 0 bases, with 14 bases remaining between them. The CDR3 consists of 15 residues. CDR3 sequence: CASRRAGVPNYGYTF. CDR3 coding DNA: TGTGCCAGCAGACGAGCAGGGGTTCCTAACTATGGCTACACCTTC.

The V gene is TRBV7-2, the J gene TRBJ2-7; TRBD1 matches at 7 bases. CDR1 and CDR2 from the germline V gene are SGHTA and FQGNSA. With 5 bases clipped from V and 6 bases from J, the junction kept 13 bases outside the gene matches. The CDR3 has 15 amino acids. DNA of the CDR3: TGTGCCAGCAGCCACCTACAGGGGAGCTTGGTCGAGCAGTACTTC. It specifies CASSHLQGSLVEQYF.

This clonotype was seen ten or more times. V gene TRBV12-3 or TRBV12-4 combines with J gene TRBJ2-2; D may match TRBD1 or TRBD2 (5 bases each). The CDR3 consists of 15 residues. Trimming stripped 5 bases from V and 4 bases from J, with 14 bases between. The CDR3 DNA follows: TGTGCCAGCAGTCCCCGGGGCATGGTCACCGGGGAGCTGTTTTTT. Protein: CASSPRGMVTGELFF.

This clonotype was found many times. The chain is built from TRBV6-2 or TRBV6-3 and TRBJ1-6; D call uncertain. The V end was cut by 8 bases, the J end by 7 bases, with 9 bases between. This CDR3 has 12 amino acids. Germline V gives CDR1 MNHEY, CDR2 SVGEGT. The CDR3, as DNA: TGTGCCAGCCGGTTTACCAATTCACCCCTCCACTTT. It specifies CASRFTNSPLHF.

The J gene is TRBJ1-2, the V gene TRBV7-9; TRBD1 is a possible D gene (5 bases). This CDR3 spans 13 amino acids. Trimming took 5 bases from V and 13 from J, leaving 20 bases between them. Germline values: CDR1 SEHNR, CDR2 FQNEAQ (reference sequence). The CDR3 DNA follows: TGTGCCAGCAGCGTCCGGGACCTACTTCGTTCCACCTTC. Translating gives CASSVRDLLRSTF.

This clonotype was observed a few times. The chain joins TRBV12-3 or TRBV12-4 to TRBJ2-7, with 11 bases lining up with TRBD2. This CDR3 has 13 residues. Germline trimming cut 6 bases from V and 6 bases from J; bases unmatched to any gene: 4. CDR3 DNA sequence: TGTGCCAGCAGAGACGGACTAGCGGGCGAGCAGTACTTC. Protein: CASRDGLAGEQYF.

The J gene is TRBJ2-1, the V gene TRBV14; 8 nucleotides align to TRBD2. This CDR3 contains 16 residues. The ends lost 2 bases at V and 5 bases at J; junction bases unmatched: 8. Looked up from germline, CDR1 is SGHDN and CDR2 is FVKESK. CDR3 bases: TGTGCCAGCAGCCAACTGGGACTAGGGGACGACAATGAGCAGTTCTTC. Its translation is CASSQLGLGDDNEQFF.

Many counts were recorded for this clonotype. This chain links TRBV20-1 with TRBJ2-7; 10 bases match TRBD2. CDR1 DFQATT and CDR2 SNEGSKA come from the germline V gene (reference sequence). With 1 base clipped from V and 1 base from J, the junction kept 4 bases outside the gene matches. This CDR3 region has 15 residues. CDR3 amino acids: CSARGVAGGSYEQYF. The DNA of the CDR3 is TGCAGTGCTAGAGGGGTAGCGGGGGGATCCTACGAGCAGTACTTC.

In its sample, this clonotype was seen a few times. V and J are TRBV6-1 and TRBJ2-1; 9 bases line up with TRBD1. The CDR3 is 15 amino acids. Germline-derived CDR1 and CDR2 are MNHNS and SASEGT. J lost 8 bases, V lost 4 bases, and 9 bases had no gene match. The CDR3 DNA reads TGTGCCAGCAGTGGCAACAGGGGGCCGTTATATGAGCAGTTCTTC. Translated: CASSGNRGPLYEQFF.

This clonotype was seen more than once but under ten times. The chain employs TRBV28 and TRBJ2-4, with D tentatively TRBD1 or TRBD2 (5 bases each). Germline loops: CDR1 MDHEN, CDR2 SYDVKM. V was clipped by 7 bases and J by 6 bases, with 13 bases between them. CDR3 size: 13 residues. The CDR3 here is CASTGDRPNIQYF. CDR3 nucleotide sequence: TGTGCCAGCACCGGGGACCGCCCAAACATTCAGTACTTC.